This T cell receptor (beta chain) was identified in a study of vaccination and CD4 T cells after COVID-19. Noted treatment: approximately 11-day PBMC culture with coronavirus spike peptide pools or control peptides (ViraFEST assay). For this clonotype: What it recognizes is unknown.

The V end was cut by 4 bases, the J end by 8 bases, with 18 bases between. The germline gives CDR1 KGHSH, CDR2 LQKENI. This CDR3 spans 15 amino acids. With the Oncomine TCR Beta short-read assay, DNA from cultured CD4+ T cells was sequenced. Via MiXCR, TCRdb re-called the PCR reads, giving one row per CDR3 protein. Of around 15,000 distinct CDR3 sequences in the sample, about three fifths were seen once. The sequenced sample was CD4+ T cells from blood, cultured in vitro. The chain employs TRBV18 and TRBJ1-5, with D maybe TRBD1 (6 bases). The sequence was collected from a human donor who had recovered from COVID-19. The CDR3 region is CASSHQRDNIEPQHF. CDR3 bases: TGTGCCAGCTCACATCAGAGGGACAATATCGAGCCCCAGCATTTT.